The 27 T cell receptor beta chains reported below all come from one sample, sequenced in a study of identical twins. TCRdb redid the calling of the 5' RACE reads with MiXCR, one entry per CDR3 protein. The table lists 430,000 or so distinct CDR3 sequences, 20% to 25% of them singletons. The same sample was also studied in work on T cells expressing NK-cell markers.

The sample was CD4+ T cells sorted from blood. Receptors originate from a woman aged 18-29 years in good health.

This clonotype was counted only a few times. The V gene is TRBV10-3, the J gene TRBJ1-2, with 8 bases aligning to TRBD1. Trimming removed 4 bases from V and 7 bases from J; junction bases left unmatched: 14. The CDR3 runs to 16 residues. Per the germline V gene, CDR1 is ENHRY and CDR2 is SYGVKD. The CDR3 region is CAISATGQEGSSGYTF. CDR3 nucleotide sequence: TGTGCCATCAGTGCCACGGGACAGGAGGGTAGTTCTGGCTACACCTTC.

This clonotype was counted only a few times. The J gene is TRBJ1-1, the V gene TRBV5-4; 9 bases align to TRBD1. The CDR3 has 15 amino acids. Germline lookup yields CDR1 SGHNT and CDR2 YYREEE (reference sequence). Losses at the gene ends were 0 bases for V and 4 bases for J; bases not matched to a gene: 4. The CDR3 loop is CASSLDRGQTTEAFF. CDR3 nucleotide sequence: TGTGCCAGCAGCTTGGACAGGGGGCAAACCACTGAAGCTTTCTTT.

For the CDR3, the DNA is TGCGCCAGCGATCTAGGGGACGACAATGAGCAGTTCTTC. Encoded protein: CASDLGDDNEQFF. The chain is built from TRBV5-1 and TRBJ2-1, with D perhaps assigned TRBD1 or TRBD2 (5 bases each). Trimming took off 7 bases at V and 5 bases at J, with 13 bases between the two ends. The germline CDR1 and CDR2 sequences are SGHRS and YFSETQ. The CDR3 is 13 residues long.

In nucleotides, the CDR3 is TGTGCCAGCTCCCTGGACAGGGGGCCGGGGGAGCTGTTTTTT. Protein sequence: CASSLDRGPGELFF. The chain recombines TRBV2 with TRBJ2-2, with 11 bases that match TRBD1. Germline CDR1 SNHLY, CDR2 FYNNEI. Unmatched junction bases numbered 7, after V lost 8 bases and J lost 8 bases. The length of the CDR3 is 14 residues.

This sequence joins TRBV29-1 and TRBJ2-3; the match to TRBD2 covers 7 bases. With 6 bases clipped from V and 4 bases from J, the junction kept 7 bases outside the gene matches. The CDR3 loop spans 13 amino acids. Germline V gives CDR1 SQVTM, CDR2 ANQGSEA. The CDR3 DNA reads as TGCAGCGTAAGGCGGGAGAGGTCAGATACGCAGTATTTT. Translation: CSVRRERSDTQYF.

The CDR3 nucleotides read TGCAGTGATAAGGGCTCTAAAATTGTACCCCTCCACTTT. It encodes CSDKGSKIVPLHF. The gene calls are TRBV20-1 and TRBJ1-6; no clear D gene. Germline lookup yields CDR1 DFQATT and CDR2 SNEGSKA (reference sequence). The CDR3 covers 13 residues. V was trimmed by 7 bases and J by 12 bases, leaving 19 bases between them.

This chain uses TRBV28 with TRBJ2-5, with D perhaps matching TRBD1 (6 bases). The germline V gene encodes CDR1 MDHEN and CDR2 SYDVKM. Trimming removed 6 bases at V and 5 bases at J, with 22 bases between. The CDR3 is made up of 16 amino acids. CDR3 region: CASRRREIRGMETQYF. The CDR3 DNA reads TGTGCCAGCAGGCGTCGGGAAATCAGGGGTATGGAGACCCAGTACTTC.

This chain joins TRBV12-3 or TRBV12-4 and TRBJ2-5; possibly TRBD1 for D (5 bases). This CDR3 has 14 amino acids. V was clipped by 6 bases and J by 6 bases, with 17 bases between them. CDR3 nucleotides: TGTGCCAGCAGCCCACCACAGGTTATACAGACCCAGTACTTC. It specifies CASSPPQVIQTQYF.

The chain joins TRBV7-9 to TRBJ2-3; unclear D gene. V gave up 5 bases and J gave up 0 bases, with 15 bases separating them. Germline CDR1 and CDR2: SEHNR and FQNEAQ (reference sequence). There are 16 residues in the CDR3. The CDR3 spells CASSLPGGSSTDTQYF. CDR3 coding DNA: TGTGCCAGCAGCCTTCCAGGCGGATCTAGCACAGATACGCAGTATTTT.

This clonotype was counted a few times. This chain joins TRBV9 and TRBJ2-3; 11 nucleotides agree with TRBD2. The V gene end was trimmed by 0 bases and the J gene end by 1 base; junction bases not matched to a gene: 10. CDR1 and CDR2 (germline): SGDLS, YYNGEE. The CDR3 runs 19 residues. CDR3 DNA sequence: TGTGCCAGCAGCGTAGGGAGTGAGGGACTAGCGGTGGGCACAGATACGCAGTATTTT. This codes for CASSVGSEGLAVGTDTQYF.

J is TRBJ2-2 and V is TRBV18; no clear D. The length of the CDR3 is 16 residues. Germline CDR1 and CDR2: KGHSH and LQKENI. V gave up 3 bases and J gave up 5 bases, with 16 bases separating them. The CDR3 is CASSPVERLRTGELFF. Written as DNA, the CDR3 is TGTGCCAGCTCACCGGTCGAGAGATTGAGGACCGGGGAGCTGTTTTTT. Drawing the rest from reference TRBV18 and TRBJ2-2, the complete variable domain is NAGVMQNPRHLVRRRGQEARLRCSPMKGHSHVYWYRQLPEEGLKFMVYLQKENIIDESGMPKERFSAEFPKEGPSILRIQQVVRGDSAAYFCASSPVERLRTGELFFGEGSRLTVL.

V usage is TRBV20-1 and J usage is TRBJ1-1, with a tentative D call TRBD1 (5 bases). CDR3 length: 12 residues. Germline CDR1 is DFQATT and CDR2 is SNEGSKA (reference sequence). Trimming cost V 4 bases and J 5 bases, with 11 bases left between them. The CDR3 here is CSANPPGTEAFF. The CDR3 region has the DNA TGCAGTGCTAATCCTCCAGGGACTGAAGCTTTCTTT.

The chain joins TRBV29-1 to TRBJ2-5, with D possibly matching TRBD1 (7 bases). This CDR3 is built from 14 residues. From germline, CDR1 is SQVTM and CDR2 ANQGSEA. Trimming removed 5 bases from V and 5 bases from J, with 18 bases in between. CDR3 bases: TGCAGCGTTCCGAGTGGAGGGGGCTGGGAGACCCAGTACTTC. Translation gives CSVPSGGGWETQYF.

The rearrangement joins TRBV5-1 to TRBJ2-2; D might be TRBD1 (5 bases). The V and J ends lost 3 bases and 4 bases respectively, with 10 bases between them. Looked up from germline, CDR1 is SGHRS and CDR2 is YFSETQ. The CDR3 contains 14 residues. CDR3: CASSWGDSTGELFF. Here the CDR3 DNA reads TGCGCCAGCAGCTGGGGCGACAGCACCGGGGAGCTGTTTTTT.

This clonotype was recorded a few times. The rearrangement links TRBV9 to TRBJ2-2; no reliable D call. V lost 7 bases to trimming and J lost 6 bases, with 16 bases between them. The V gene's germline CDR1 is SGDLS and CDR2 YYNGEE. The CDR3 extends over 14 amino acids. The CDR3 region is CASGRASTPGELFF. The CDR3 DNA is TGTGCCAGCGGCCGGGCCTCAACGCCCGGGGAGCTGTTTTTT. The complete variable domain, with remaining parts taken from reference TRBV9 and TRBJ2-2, reads DSGVTQTPKHLITATGQRVTLRCSPRSGDLSVYWYQQSLDQGLQFLIQYYNGEERAKGNILERFSAQQFPDLHSELNLSSLELGDSALYFCASGRASTPGELFFGEGSRLTVL.

This chain joins TRBV2 and TRBJ2-4; D possibly corresponds to TRBD1 (7 bases). V was trimmed by 4 bases and J by 7 bases, leaving 14 bases between them. In germline, CDR1 is SNHLY, CDR2 FYNNEI. The CDR3 runs 14 residues. CDR3 region: CASSGQGRGNIQYF. For the CDR3, the DNA is TGTGCCAGCAGTGGACAGGGTCGGGGGAACATTCAGTACTTC.

This clonotype was recorded a few times. V usage is TRBV20-1 and J usage is TRBJ2-3; the D gene is possibly TRBD2 (5 bases). Germline V lookup: CDR1 DFQATT, CDR2 SNEGSKA (reference sequence). V dropped 5 bases and J dropped 0 bases, with 12 bases sitting between them. The CDR3 has 14 amino acids. CDR3 in DNA: TGCAGTGCTGACGGGCGGACTAGCACAGATACGCAGTATTTT. This sequence encodes CSADGRTSTDTQYF.

The chain joins TRBV24-1 to TRBJ2-5; D gene uncertain. The V and J ends lost 8 bases and 4 bases respectively, with 4 bases between them. This CDR3 region has 10 residues. Germline CDR1 reads KGHDR; CDR2 reads SFDVKD. The CDR3 spells CATNSETQYF. The CDR3 DNA sequence: TGTGCCACCAATTCAGAGACCCAGTACTTC.

Only a few counts were recorded for this clonotype. This chain joins TRBV2 and TRBJ1-5; D call uncertain. Trimming pared 1 base from V and 1 base from J, leaving 11 bases between. The CDR3 covers 16 residues. Germline V gives CDR1 SNHLY, CDR2 FYNNEI. CDR3 in DNA: TGTGCCAGCAGTGAAGTAGCCTGGGAGAGCAATCAGCCCCAGCATTTT. Protein: CASSEVAWESNQPQHF. Complete variable domain (other parts from reference TRBV2 and TRBJ1-5): EPEVTQTPSHQVTQMGQEVILRCVPISNHLYFYWYRQILGQKVEFLVSFYNNEISEKSEIFDDQFSVERPDGSNFTLKIRSTKLEDSAMYFCASSEVAWESNQPQHFGDGTRLSIL.

The chain uses TRBV6-5 and TRBJ2-5, with D unresolved. Per germline, CDR1 MNHEY and CDR2 SVGAGI. V was shortened by 5 bases and J by 3 bases, with 7 bases between the two germline ends. CDR3 length equals 12 residues. DNA for the CDR3: TGTGCCAGCAGTACCCTCAAAGAGACCCAGTACTTC. Translation gives CASSTLKETQYF.

This sequence joins TRBV20-1 and TRBJ2-3; TRBD1 is a possible D gene (7 bases). The CDR3 is made up of 13 amino acids. The germline gives CDR1 DFQATT, CDR2 SNEGSKA (reference sequence). V was cut by 6 bases and J by 6 bases, with 16 bases left in between. CDR3 region: CSAEAGGLDTQYF. The CDR3 bases are TGCAGTGCCGAAGCAGGGGGGTTGGATACGCAGTATTTT.

The V gene is TRBV10-3, the J gene TRBJ2-1; D perhaps matches TRBD2 (5 bases). CDR1 ENHRY and CDR2 SYGVKD come from the germline V gene. The CDR3 sequence is 14 residues long. Trimming pared 0 bases from V and 4 bases from J, leaving 7 bases between. DNA for the CDR3: TGTGCCATCAGTGAGTCGGGGAGTTACAATGAGCAGTTCTTC. Protein sequence: CAISESGSYNEQFF.

The chain carries TRBV29-1 and TRBJ2-1; 10 nucleotides match TRBD2. Trimming at V came to 2 bases and at J to 8 bases, leaving 6 bases not matched to a gene. The CDR3 spans 14 residues. Germline CDR1 and CDR2: SQVTM and ANQGSEA. The DNA of the CDR3 is TGCAGCGTTGAACGGCTAGCGGGAGCCGATGAGCAGTTCTTC. Amino acid sequence: CSVERLAGADEQFF.

The V and J genes are TRBV5-1 and TRBJ2-1; 12 nucleotides line up with TRBD2. The CDR3 sequence is 17 residues long. Germline V gene lookup returns CDR1 SGHRS and CDR2 YFSETQ. The V gene end was trimmed by 3 bases and the J gene end by 4 bases; junction bases not matched to a gene: 8. CDR3 DNA: TGCGCCAGCAGCTGGGGACTAGCGGGTAGGATTTACAATGAGCAGTTCTTC. This codes for CASSWGLAGRIYNEQFF.

The genes are TRBV9 and TRBJ2-2; D may be TRBD2 (6 bases). Germline lookup yields CDR1 SGDLS and CDR2 YYNGEE. The CDR3 contains 15 residues. The V end was cut by 4 bases, the J end by 0 bases, with 10 bases between. The CDR3 DNA reads as TGTGCCAGCAGCAGGGACTTAGCGAACACCGGGGAGCTGTTTTTT. As protein: CASSRDLANTGELFF.

The chain has TRBV10-2 and TRBJ2-7, with D perhaps matching TRBD1 (6 bases). The CDR3 runs 13 residues. Germline V gives CDR1 WSHSY, CDR2 SAAADI. With 7 bases removed from V and 3 bases from J, the gap between germline ends came to 13 bases. This CDR3 reads CASTRTDVYEQYF. The CDR3 region has the DNA TGCGCCAGCACCCGGACAGATGTCTACGAGCAGTACTTC.

This clonotype was counted only a few times. The V gene is TRBV12-3 or TRBV12-4, the J gene TRBJ2-2; tentative D call: TRBD1 (5 bases). Trimming stripped 6 bases from V and 6 bases from J, with 8 bases between. The CDR3 is 12 amino acids. The CDR3: CASRRQSGELFF. Here the CDR3 DNA reads TGTGCCAGCAGACGACAGTCCGGGGAGCTGTTTTTT.